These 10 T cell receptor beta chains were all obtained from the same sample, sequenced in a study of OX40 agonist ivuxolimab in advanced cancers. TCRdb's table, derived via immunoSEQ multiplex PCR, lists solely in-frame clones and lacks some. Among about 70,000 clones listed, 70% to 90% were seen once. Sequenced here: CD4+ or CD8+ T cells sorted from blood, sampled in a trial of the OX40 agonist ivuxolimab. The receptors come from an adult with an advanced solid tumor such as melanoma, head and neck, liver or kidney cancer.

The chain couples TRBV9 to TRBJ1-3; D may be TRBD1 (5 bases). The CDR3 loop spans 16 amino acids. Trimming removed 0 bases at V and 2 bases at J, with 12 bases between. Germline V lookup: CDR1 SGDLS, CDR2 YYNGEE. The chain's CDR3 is CASSVVPDSTGNTIYF. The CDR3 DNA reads TGTGCCAGCAGCGTAGTTCCTGACAGTACTGGAAACACCATATATTTT.

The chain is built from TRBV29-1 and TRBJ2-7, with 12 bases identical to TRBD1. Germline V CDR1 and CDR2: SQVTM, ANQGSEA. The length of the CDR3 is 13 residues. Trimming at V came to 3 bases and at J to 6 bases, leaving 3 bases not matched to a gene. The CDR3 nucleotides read TGCAGCGTTGAGGGGACAGGGGGCGGCGAGCAGTACTTC. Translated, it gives CSVEGTGGGEQYF.

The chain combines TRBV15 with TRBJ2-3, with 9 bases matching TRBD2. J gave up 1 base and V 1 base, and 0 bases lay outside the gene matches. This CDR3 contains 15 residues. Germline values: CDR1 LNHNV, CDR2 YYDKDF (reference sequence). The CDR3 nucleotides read TGTGCCACCAGCAGAGGACTAGCGGGCACAGATACGCAGTATTTT. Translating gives CATSRGLAGTDTQYF.

The CDR3 sequence is CASSETAGNTGELFF. CDR3 DNA sequence: TGTGCCAGCAGTGAAACGGCAGGGAACACCGGGGAGCTGTTTTTT. This chain joins TRBV2 and TRBJ2-2; D not resolved. Germline CDR1 SNHLY, CDR2 FYNNEI. The V gene lost 2 bases and the J gene lost 1 base, with 8 bases spanning the gap. The CDR3 has 15 residues.

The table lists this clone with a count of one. The CDR3 here is CASSLGRRAFF. The CDR3 coding sequence is TGTGCCAGCAGCTTGGGCCGGCGGGCTTTCTTT. This chain connects TRBV5-4 to TRBJ1-1; D remains unclear. V was shortened by 0 bases and J by 11 bases, with 8 bases between the two germline ends. Per the germline V gene, CDR1 is SGHNT and CDR2 is YYREEE (reference sequence). The CDR3 runs to 11 residues.

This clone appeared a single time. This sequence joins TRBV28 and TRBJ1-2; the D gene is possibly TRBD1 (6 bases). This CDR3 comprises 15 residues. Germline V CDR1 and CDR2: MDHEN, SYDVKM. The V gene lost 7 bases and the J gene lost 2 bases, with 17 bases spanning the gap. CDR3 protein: CASKVQGRGNYGYTF. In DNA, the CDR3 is TGTGCCAGCAAAGTACAGGGCCGGGGGAACTATGGCTACACCTTC.

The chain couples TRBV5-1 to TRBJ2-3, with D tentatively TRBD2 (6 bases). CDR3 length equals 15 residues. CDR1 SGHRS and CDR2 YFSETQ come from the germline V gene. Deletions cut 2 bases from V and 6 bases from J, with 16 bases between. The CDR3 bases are TGCGCCAGCAGCTTCCTAGGGGACTCTCGGGATACGCAGTATTTT. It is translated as CASSFLGDSRDTQYF.

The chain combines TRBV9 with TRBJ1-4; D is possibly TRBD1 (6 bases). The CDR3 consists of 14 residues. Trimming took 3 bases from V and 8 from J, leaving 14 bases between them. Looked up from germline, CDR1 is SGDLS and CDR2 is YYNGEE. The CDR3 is CASSAGTSSEKLFF. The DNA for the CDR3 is TGTGCCAGCAGCGCGGGGACAAGTTCCGAAAAACTGTTTTTT.

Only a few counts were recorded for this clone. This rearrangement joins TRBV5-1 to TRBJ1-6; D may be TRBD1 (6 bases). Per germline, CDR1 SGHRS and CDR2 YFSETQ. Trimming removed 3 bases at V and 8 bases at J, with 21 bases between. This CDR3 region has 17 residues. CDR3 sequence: CASSSEGGGAGDSPLHF. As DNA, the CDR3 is TGCGCCAGCAGCTCCGAGGGGGGGGGCGCAGGTGATTCACCCCTCCACTTT.

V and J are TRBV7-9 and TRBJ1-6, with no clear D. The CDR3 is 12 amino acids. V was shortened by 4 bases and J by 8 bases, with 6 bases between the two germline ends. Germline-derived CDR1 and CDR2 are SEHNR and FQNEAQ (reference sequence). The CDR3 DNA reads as TGTGCCAGCAGCTCCGACCATTCACCCCTCCACTTT. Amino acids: CASSSDHSPLHF.